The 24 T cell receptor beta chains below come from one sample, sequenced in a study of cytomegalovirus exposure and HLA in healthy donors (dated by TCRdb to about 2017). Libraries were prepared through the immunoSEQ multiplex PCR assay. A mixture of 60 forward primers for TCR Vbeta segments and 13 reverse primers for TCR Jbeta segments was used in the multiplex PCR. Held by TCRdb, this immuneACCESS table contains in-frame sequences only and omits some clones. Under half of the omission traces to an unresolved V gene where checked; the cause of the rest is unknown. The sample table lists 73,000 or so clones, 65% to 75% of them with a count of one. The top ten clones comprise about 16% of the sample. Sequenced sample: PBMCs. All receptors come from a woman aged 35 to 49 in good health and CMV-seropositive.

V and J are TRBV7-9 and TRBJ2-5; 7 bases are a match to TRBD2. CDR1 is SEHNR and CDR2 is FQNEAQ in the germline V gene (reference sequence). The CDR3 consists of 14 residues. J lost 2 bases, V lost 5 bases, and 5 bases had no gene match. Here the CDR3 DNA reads TGTGCCAGCAGCCCCTCACTAGCGCAAGAGACCCAGTACTTC. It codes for CASSPSLAQETQYF.

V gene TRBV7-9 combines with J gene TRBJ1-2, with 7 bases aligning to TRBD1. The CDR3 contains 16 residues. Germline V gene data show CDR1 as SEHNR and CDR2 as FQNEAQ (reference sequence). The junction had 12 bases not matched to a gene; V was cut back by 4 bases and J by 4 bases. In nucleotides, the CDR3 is TGTGCCAGCAGCTCCCCGGGGGTGAACAGGGGCTATGGCTACACCTTC. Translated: CASSSPGVNRGYGYTF. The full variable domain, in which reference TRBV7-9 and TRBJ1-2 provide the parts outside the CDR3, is DTGVSQNPRHKITKRGQNVTFRCDPISEHNRLYWYRQTLGQGPEFLTYFQNEAQLEKSRLLSDRFSAERPKGSFSTLEIQRTEQGDSAMYLCASSSPGVNRGYGYTFGSGTRLTVV.

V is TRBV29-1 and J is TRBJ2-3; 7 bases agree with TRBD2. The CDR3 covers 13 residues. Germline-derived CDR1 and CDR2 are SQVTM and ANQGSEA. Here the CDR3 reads CSGGGRSTDTQYF. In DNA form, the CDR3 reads TGCAGTGGGGGAGGGCGGAGCACAGATACGCAGTATTTT.

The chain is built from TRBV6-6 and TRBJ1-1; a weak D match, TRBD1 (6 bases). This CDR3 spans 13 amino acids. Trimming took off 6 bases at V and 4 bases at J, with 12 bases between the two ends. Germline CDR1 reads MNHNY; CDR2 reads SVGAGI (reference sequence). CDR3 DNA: TGTGCCAGCAGAAACACAGGGTTCACTGAAGCTTTCTTT. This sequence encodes CASRNTGFTEAFF.

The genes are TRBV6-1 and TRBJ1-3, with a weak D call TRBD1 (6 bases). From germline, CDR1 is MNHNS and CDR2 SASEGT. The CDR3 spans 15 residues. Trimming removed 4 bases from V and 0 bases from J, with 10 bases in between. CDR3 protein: CASSVQGFSGNTIYF. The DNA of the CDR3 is TGTGCCAGCAGTGTACAGGGTTTCTCTGGAAACACCATATATTTT.

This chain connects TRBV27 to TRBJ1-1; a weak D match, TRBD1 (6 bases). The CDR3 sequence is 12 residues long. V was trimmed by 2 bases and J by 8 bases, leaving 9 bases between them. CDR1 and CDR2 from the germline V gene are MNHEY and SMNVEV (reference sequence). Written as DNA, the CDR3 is TGTGCCAGCAGTTTAAGGGGGGGGGAAGCTTTCTTT. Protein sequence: CASSLRGGEAFF.

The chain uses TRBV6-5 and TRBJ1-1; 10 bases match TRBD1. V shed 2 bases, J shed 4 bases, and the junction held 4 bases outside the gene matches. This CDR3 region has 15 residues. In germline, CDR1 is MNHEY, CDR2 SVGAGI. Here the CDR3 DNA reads TGTGCCAGCAGTTACGGCCGGACAGGGGGCACTGAAGCTTTCTTT. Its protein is CASSYGRTGGTEAFF.

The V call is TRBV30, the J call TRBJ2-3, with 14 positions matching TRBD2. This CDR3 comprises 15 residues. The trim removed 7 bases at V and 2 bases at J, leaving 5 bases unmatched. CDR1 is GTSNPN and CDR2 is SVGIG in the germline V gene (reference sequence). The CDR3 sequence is CASGTSGGSTDTQYF. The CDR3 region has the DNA TGTGCCTCCGGGACTAGCGGGGGATCCACAGATACGCAGTATTTT.

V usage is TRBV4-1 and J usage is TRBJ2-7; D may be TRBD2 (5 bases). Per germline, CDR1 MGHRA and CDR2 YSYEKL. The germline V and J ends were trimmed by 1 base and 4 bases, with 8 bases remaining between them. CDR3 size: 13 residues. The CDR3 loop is CASSQGPGYEQYF. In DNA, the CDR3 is TGCGCCAGCAGCCAAGGTCCGGGGTACGAGCAGTACTTC.

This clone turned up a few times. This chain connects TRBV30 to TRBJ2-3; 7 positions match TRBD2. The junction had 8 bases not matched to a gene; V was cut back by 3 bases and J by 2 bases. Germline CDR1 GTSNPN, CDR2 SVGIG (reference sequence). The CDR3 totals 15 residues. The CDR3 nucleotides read TGTGCCTGGAGAGTGGGCGGGGGATACACAGATACGCAGTATTTT. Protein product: CAWRVGGGYTDTQYF.

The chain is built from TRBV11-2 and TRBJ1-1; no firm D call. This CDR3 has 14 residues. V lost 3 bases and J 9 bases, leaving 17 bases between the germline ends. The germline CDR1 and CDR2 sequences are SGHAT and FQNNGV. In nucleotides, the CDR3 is TGTGCCAGCAGCTTCTACGCCCCAGGAGGAAAAGCTTTCTTT. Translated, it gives CASSFYAPGGKAFF.

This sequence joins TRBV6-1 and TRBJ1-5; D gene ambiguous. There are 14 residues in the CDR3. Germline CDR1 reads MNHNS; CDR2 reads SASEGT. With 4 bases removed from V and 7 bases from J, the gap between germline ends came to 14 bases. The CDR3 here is CASSVAFAGQPQHF. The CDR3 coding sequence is TGTGCCAGCAGTGTCGCCTTCGCCGGGCAGCCCCAGCATTTT.

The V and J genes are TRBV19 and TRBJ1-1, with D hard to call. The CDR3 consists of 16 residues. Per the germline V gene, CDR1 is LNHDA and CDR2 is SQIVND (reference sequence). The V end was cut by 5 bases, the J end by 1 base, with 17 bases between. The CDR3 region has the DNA TGTGCCAGTAGTCCGCAGGCGAGGGTAGGGAACACTGAAGCTTTCTTT. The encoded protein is CASSPQARVGNTEAFF. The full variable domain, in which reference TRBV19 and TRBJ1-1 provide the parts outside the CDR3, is DGGITQSPKYLFRKEGQNVTLSCEQNLNHDAMYWYRQDPGQGLRLIYYSQIVNDFQKGDIAEGYSVSREKKESFPLTVTSAQKNPTAFYLCASSPQARVGNTEAFFGQGTRLTVV.

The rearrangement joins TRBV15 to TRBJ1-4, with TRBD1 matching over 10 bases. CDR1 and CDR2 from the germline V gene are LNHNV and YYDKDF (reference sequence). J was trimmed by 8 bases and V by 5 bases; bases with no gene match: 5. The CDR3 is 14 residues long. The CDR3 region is CATSGTGAAEKLFF. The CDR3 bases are TGTGCCACCAGCGGGACAGGGGCGGCGGAAAAACTGTTTTTT.

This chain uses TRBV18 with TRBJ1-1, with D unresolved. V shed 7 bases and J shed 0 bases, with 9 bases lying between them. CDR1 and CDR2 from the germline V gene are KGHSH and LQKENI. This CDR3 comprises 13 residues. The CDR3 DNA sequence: TGTGCCAGCTTAAGCGGCATGAACACTGAAGCTTTCTTT. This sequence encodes CASLSGMNTEAFF.

For the CDR3, the DNA is TGTGCCAGCAGCCTAGGGTCGGGACAGGTGAACACTGAAGCTTTCTTT. The encoded protein is CASSLGSGQVNTEAFF. The chain employs TRBV5-4 and TRBJ1-1, with 8 bases aligning to TRBD1. Germline V gene sequence: CDR1 SGHNT, CDR2 YYREEE (reference sequence). The CDR3 runs 16 residues. The J segment lost 0 bases and the V segment lost 4 bases, leaving 8 bases of the junction unmatched. Full variable domain (rest looked up from reference TRBV5-4 and TRBJ1-1): ETGVTQSPTHLIKTRGQQVTLRCSSQSGHNTVSWYQQALGQGPQFIFQYYREEENGRGNFPPRFSGLQFPNYSSELNVNALELDDSALYLCASSLGSGQVNTEAFFGQGTRLTVV.

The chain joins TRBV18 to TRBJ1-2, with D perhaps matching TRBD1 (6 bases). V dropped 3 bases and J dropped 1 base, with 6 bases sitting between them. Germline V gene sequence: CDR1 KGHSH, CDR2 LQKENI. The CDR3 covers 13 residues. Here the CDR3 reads CASSPDSNYGYTF. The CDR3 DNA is TGTGCCAGCTCACCGGACAGTAACTATGGCTACACCTTC.

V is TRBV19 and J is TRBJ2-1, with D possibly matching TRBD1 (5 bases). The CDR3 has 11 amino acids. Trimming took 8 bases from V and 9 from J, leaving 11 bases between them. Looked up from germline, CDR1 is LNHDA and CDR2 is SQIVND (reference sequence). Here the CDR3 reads CASGWGGEQFF. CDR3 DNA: TGTGCCAGTGGATGGGGCGGTGAGCAGTTCTTC.

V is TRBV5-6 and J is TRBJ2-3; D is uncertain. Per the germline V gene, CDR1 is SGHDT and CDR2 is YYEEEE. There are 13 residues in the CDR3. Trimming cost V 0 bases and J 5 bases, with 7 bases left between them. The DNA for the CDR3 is TGTGCCAGCAGCTTGGTCTTTGTAGATACGCAGTATTTT. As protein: CASSLVFVDTQYF.

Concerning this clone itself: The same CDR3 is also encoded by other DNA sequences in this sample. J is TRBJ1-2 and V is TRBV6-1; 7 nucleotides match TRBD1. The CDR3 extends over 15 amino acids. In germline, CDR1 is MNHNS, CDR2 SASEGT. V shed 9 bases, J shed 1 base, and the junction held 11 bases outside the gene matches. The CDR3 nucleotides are TGTGCCAGTAACAAACAGGGGCCGCTTAACTATGGCTACACCTTC. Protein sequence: CASNKQGPLNYGYTF.

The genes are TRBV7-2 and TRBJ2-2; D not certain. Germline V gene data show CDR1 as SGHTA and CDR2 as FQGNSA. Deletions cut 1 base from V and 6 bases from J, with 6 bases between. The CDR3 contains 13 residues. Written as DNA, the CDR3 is TGTGCCAGCAGCTTAGGATGGCCCGGGGAGCTGTTTTTT. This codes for CASSLGWPGELFF.

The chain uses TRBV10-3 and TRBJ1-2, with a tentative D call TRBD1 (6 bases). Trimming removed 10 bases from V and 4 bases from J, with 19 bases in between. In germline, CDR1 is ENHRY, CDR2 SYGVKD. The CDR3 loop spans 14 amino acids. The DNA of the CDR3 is TGTGCCACGAGAACAGGGAGAGAGGGCTATGGCTACACCTTC. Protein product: CATRTGREGYGYTF.

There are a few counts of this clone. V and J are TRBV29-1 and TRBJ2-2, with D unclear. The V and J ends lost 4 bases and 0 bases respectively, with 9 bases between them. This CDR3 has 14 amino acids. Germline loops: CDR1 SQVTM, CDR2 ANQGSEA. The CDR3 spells CSVGGFPNTGELFF. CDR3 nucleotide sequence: TGCAGCGTTGGAGGCTTCCCGAACACCGGGGAGCTGTTTTTT.

Written as DNA, the CDR3 is TGTGCCAGCAGCCCGCCGGGCAGGGATACTGAAGCTTTCTTT. It codes for CASSPPGRDTEAFF. The chain links TRBV5-6 to TRBJ1-1; TRBD1 is a possible D gene (5 bases). CDR3 length: 14 residues. Germline V gene lookup returns CDR1 SGHDT and CDR2 YYEEEE. V was pared by 4 bases and J by 5 bases, with 15 bases between.